This T cell receptor (beta chain) was obtained from a study of identical twins. Template switching supplied a universal primer site; unique molecular identifiers were carried on the cDNA. Using its own MiXCR run on the 5' RACE reads, TCRdb lists one record per CDR3 protein. The sample contains 430,000 or so distinct CDR3 sequences, approximately 24% of which appear only once. Worth noting for this clonotype: Its specificity is unknown.

Notes on the study in general: Carriage of fewer insertions was seen in abundant cord blood beta clonotypes, whereas memory repertoires showed none.

The CDR3 covers 14 residues. The germline gives CDR1 SGHRS, CDR2 YFSETQ. The trim removed 7 bases at V and 0 bases at J, leaving 5 bases unmatched. This same sample was also taken into another study, of T cells expressing NK-cell markers.

The J gene is TRBJ2-5, the V gene TRBV5-1; TRBD1 aligns across 8 bases. The sequenced sample consisted of CD4+ T cells sorted from blood. The sequence was obtained from a woman between 18 and 30 years old in good health. This CDR3 reads CASRQGAYQETQYF. As DNA, the CDR3 is TGCGCCAGCCGGCAGGGGGCTTACCAAGAGACCCAGTACTTC. Combining the CDR3 with reference TRBV5-1 and TRBJ2-5 gives the whole variable domain KAGVTQTPRYLIKTRGQQVTLSCSPISGHRSVSWYQQTPGQGLQFLFEYFSETQRNKGNFPGRFSGRQFSNSRSEMNVSTLELGDSALYLCASRQGAYQETQYFGPGTRLLVL.